A few counts support the clone carrying this T cell receptor (beta chain). Germline CDR1 and CDR2: KGHDR and SFDVKD. Trimming left V 3 bases short and J 6 bases short, with 17 bases between. CDR3 length: 16 amino acids. This sample was taken from a study of blood T cell repertoires in COVID-19. As for the study in general: The cDNA or gDNA used as material had been derived from T cells, B-cell-depleted T cells, or PBMCs.

Libraries were prepared by immunoSEQ multiplex PCR; TCRdb keeps only in-frame clonotypes and omits some of them. The table records 15,000 to 20,000 clones, around 77% of them present only once. The chain carries TRBV24-1 and TRBJ1-5; a weak D match, TRBD1 (6 bases). Sequenced material: peripheral blood. The receptor's source is a man aged 70 or older with COVID-19, enrolled during active disease. The CDR3 spells CATSDGGHWKSQPQHF. In nucleotides, the CDR3 is TGTGCCACCAGTGATGGGGGACACTGGAAGAGTCAGCCCCAGCATTTT.